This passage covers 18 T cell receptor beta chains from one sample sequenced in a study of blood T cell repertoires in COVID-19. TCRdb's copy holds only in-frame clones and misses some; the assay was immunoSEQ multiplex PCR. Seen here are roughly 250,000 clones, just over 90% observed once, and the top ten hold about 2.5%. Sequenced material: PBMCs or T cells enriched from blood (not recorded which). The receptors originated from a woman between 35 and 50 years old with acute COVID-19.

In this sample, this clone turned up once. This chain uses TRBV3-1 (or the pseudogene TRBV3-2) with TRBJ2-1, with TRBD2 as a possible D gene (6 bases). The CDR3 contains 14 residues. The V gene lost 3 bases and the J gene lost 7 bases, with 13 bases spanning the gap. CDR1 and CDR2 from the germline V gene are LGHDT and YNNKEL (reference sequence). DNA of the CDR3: TGTGCCAGCAGCCAGCGGCTAGCGAGAAATGAGCAGTTCTTC. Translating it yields CASSQRLARNEQFF.

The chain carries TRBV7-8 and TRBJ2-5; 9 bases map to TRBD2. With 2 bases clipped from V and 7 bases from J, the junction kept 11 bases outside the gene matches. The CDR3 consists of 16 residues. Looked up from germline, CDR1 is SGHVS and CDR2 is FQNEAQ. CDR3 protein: CASSLMAASGIVTQYF. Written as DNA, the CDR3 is TGTGCCAGCAGCTTAATGGCAGCTAGCGGGATTGTGACCCAGTACTTC.

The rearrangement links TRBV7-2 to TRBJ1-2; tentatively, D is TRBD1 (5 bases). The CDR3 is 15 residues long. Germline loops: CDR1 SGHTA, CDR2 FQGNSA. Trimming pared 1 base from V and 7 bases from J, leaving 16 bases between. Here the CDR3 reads CASSLGGSGYGGYTF. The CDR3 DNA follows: TGTGCCAGCAGCTTAGGAGGATCAGGGTATGGTGGCTACACCTTC.

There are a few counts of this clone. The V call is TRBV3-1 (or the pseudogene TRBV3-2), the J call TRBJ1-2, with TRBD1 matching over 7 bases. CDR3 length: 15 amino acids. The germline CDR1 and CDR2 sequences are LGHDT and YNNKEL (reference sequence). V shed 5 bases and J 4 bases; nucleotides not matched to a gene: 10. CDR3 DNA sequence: TGTGCCAGCAGCGTACAGGGGTCTGACGGCTATGGCTACACCTTC. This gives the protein CASSVQGSDGYGYTF.

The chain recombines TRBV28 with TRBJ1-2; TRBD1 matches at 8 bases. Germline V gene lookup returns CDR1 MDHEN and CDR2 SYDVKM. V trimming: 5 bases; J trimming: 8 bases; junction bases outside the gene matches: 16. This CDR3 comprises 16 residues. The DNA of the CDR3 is TGTGCCAGCAGTCCAGGATGGGCAGGGGGCATGGTAGGCTACACCTTC. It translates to CASSPGWAGGMVGYTF.

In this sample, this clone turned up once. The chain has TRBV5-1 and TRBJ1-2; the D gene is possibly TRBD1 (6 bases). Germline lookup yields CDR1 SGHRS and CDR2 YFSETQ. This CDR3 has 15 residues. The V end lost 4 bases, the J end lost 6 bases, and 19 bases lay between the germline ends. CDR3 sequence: CASSPRSGGADGYTF. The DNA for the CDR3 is TGCGCCAGCAGCCCACGCTCCGGGGGGGCGGATGGCTACACCTTC.

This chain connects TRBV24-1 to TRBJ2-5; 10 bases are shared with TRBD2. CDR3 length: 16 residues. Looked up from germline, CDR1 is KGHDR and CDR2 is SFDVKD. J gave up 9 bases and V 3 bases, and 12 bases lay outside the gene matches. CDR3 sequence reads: CATSDPKAGGARAQYF. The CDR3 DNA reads TGTGCCACCAGTGATCCGAAAGCGGGAGGGGCGCGGGCCCAGTACTTC.

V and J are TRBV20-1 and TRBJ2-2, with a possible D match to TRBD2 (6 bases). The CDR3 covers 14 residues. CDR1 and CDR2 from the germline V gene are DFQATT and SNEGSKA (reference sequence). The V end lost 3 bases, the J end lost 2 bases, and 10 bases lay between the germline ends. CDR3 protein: CSASRAGNTGELFF. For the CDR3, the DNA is TGCAGTGCTAGTAGAGCGGGTAACACCGGGGAGCTGTTTTTT.

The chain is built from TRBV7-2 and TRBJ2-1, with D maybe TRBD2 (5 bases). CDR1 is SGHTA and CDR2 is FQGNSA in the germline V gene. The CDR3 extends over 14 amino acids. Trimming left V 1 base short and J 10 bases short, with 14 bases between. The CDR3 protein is CASSLGSLTGEQFF. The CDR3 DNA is TGTGCCAGCAGCTTAGGTTCCCTAACGGGGGAGCAGTTCTTC.

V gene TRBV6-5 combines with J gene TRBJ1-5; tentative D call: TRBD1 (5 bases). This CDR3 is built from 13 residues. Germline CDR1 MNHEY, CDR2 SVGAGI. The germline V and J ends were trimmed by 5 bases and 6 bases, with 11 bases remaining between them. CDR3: CASSNGRVQPQHF. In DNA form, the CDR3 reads TGTGCCAGCAGTAACGGCAGGGTTCAGCCCCAGCATTTT.

The CDR3 DNA is TGTGCCAGCAGCTTGGGAGGGACAGGGCTTATCAATGAGCAGTTCTTC. This gives the protein CASSLGGTGLINEQFF. The chain couples TRBV5-6 to TRBJ2-1; 9 nucleotides match TRBD1. The CDR3 covers 16 residues. The junction had 7 bases not matched to a gene; V was cut back by 0 bases and J by 6 bases. Looked up from germline, CDR1 is SGHDT and CDR2 is YYEEEE.

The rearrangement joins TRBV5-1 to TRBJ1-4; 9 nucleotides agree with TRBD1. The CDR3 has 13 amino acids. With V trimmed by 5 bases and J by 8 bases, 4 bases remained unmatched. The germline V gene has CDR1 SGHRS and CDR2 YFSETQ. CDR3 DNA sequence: TGCGCCAGCAGTAGGACAGGGGCAGAAAAACTGTTTTTT. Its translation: CASSRTGAEKLFF.

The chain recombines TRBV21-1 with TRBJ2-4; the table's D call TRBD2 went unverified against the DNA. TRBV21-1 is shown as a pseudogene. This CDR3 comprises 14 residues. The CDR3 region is CASSKAREPNIQYF. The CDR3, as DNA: TGTGCCAGCAGCAAAGCGCGAGAGCCAAACATTCAGTACTTC.

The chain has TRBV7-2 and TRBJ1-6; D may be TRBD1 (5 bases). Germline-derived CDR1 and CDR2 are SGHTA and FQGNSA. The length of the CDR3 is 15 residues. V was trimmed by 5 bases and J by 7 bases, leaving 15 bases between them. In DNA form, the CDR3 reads TGTGCCAGCAGCCCCCCGGCAGGGAGGAATTCACCCCTCCACTTT. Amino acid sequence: CASSPPAGRNSPLHF.

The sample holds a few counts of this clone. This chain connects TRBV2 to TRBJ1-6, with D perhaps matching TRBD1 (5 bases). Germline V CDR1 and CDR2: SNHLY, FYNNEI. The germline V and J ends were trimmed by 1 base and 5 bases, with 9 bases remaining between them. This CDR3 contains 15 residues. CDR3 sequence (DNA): TGTGCCAGCAGTGAAGGACAGTTACATAATTCACCCCTCCACTTT. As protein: CASSEGQLHNSPLHF. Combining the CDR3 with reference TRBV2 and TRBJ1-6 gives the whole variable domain EPEVTQTPSHQVTQMGQEVILRCVPISNHLYFYWYRQILGQKVEFLVSFYNNEISEKSEIFDDQFSVERPDGSNFTLKIRSTKLEDSAMYFCASSEGQLHNSPLHFGNGTRLTVT.

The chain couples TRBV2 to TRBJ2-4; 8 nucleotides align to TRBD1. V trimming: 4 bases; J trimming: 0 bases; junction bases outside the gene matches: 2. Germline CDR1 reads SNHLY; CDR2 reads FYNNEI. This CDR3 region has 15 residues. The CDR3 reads CASSGQGLAKNIQYF. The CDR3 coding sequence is TGTGCCAGCAGTGGACAGGGGCTAGCCAAAAACATTCAGTACTTC.

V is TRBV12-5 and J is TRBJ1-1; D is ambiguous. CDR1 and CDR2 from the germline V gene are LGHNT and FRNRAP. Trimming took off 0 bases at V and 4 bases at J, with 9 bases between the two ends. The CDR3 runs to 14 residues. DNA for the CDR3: TGTGCTAGTGGTTTGGTCACGCTCGGCACTGAAGCTTTCTTT. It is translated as CASGLVTLGTEAFF. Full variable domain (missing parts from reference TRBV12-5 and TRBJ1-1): DARVTQTPRHKVTEMGQEVTMRCQPILGHNTVFWYRQTMMQGLELLAYFRNRAPLDDSGMPKDRFSAEMPDATLATLKIQPSEPRDSAVYFCASGLVTLGTEAFFGQGTRLTVV.

CDR3 in DNA: TGTGCCAGTAATCCGGACAGGGGGCGCAGCACTGAAGCTTTCTTT. Translated: CASNPDRGRSTEAFF. J is TRBJ1-1 and V is TRBV6-5, with TRBD1 matching over 11 bases. The CDR3 consists of 15 residues. The germline V gene encodes CDR1 MNHEY and CDR2 SVGAGI. V lost 9 bases and J lost 4; bases outside the gene matches: 10.